Each of the 13 T cell receptor beta chains below was sequenced from the same sample in a study of blood T cell repertoires in COVID-19. TCRdb's copy holds only in-frame clones and misses some; the assay was immunoSEQ multiplex PCR. Here the sample spans fewer than 250,000 clones, approximately 86% being singletons. Sequenced sample: peripheral blood. The receptors come from a woman aged 60 to 75 who had recovered from COVID-19.

CDR3 nucleotides: TGTGCCAGCTCCGGGACAGGGTTATATGGCTACACCTTC. This sequence encodes CASSGTGLYGYTF. The gene calls are TRBV19 and TRBJ1-2; 9 bases align to TRBD1. CDR1 and CDR2 from the germline V gene are LNHDA and SQIVND (reference sequence). This CDR3 region has 13 residues. V was clipped by 9 bases and J by 5 bases; unmatched bases: 7.

The V call is TRBV18, the J call TRBJ2-3; D possibly corresponds to TRBD2 (6 bases). Trimming cost V 3 bases and J 0 bases, with 22 bases left between them. The CDR3 totals 19 residues. Germline V gene lookup returns CDR1 KGHSH and CDR2 LQKENI. As DNA, the CDR3 is TGTGCCAGCTCACCGGCAAGGGACGGAGGGCCTTCTAGCACAGATACGCAGTATTTT. Its translation: CASSPARDGGPSSTDTQYF. Together with reference TRBV18 and TRBJ2-3, the CDR3 gives the full variable domain: NAGVMQNPRHLVRRRGQEARLRCSPMKGHSHVYWYRQLPEEGLKFMVYLQKENIIDESGMPKERFSAEFPKEGPSILRIQQVVRGDSAAYFCASSPARDGGPSSTDTQYFGPGTRLTVL.

V is TRBV25-1 and J is TRBJ1-1, with 8 nucleotides matching TRBD1. CDR1 is MGHDK, CDR2 SYGVNS, per germline. The CDR3 totals 16 residues. J was trimmed by 6 bases and V by 5 bases; bases with no gene match: 14. CDR3 protein: CASSRDRSFMTSEAFF. The CDR3 DNA reads as TGTGCCAGCAGTAGGGACAGGTCCTTTATGACTTCTGAAGCTTTCTTT.

The chain combines TRBV12-3 or TRBV12-4 with TRBJ1-1; D unclear. Trimming pared 1 base from V and 10 bases from J, leaving 7 bases between. The CDR3 has 11 amino acids. CDR3 nucleotide sequence: TGTGCCAGCAGTTTAGTCTCCGGAGCTTTCTTT. It yields the protein CASSLVSGAFF.

The chain carries TRBV6-5 and TRBJ1-2; no reliable D call. Per germline, CDR1 MNHEY and CDR2 SVGAGI. This CDR3 comprises 13 residues. The V and J ends lost 0 bases and 4 bases respectively, with 6 bases between them. The CDR3 reads CASSYSGGYGYTF. The CDR3 nucleotides read TGTGCCAGCAGTTACTCGGGAGGCTATGGCTACACCTTC.

The rearrangement uses TRBV27 and TRBJ1-5, with no clear D. The length of the CDR3 is 14 residues. The germline V and J ends were trimmed by 1 base and 3 bases, with 7 bases remaining between them. CDR1 MNHEY and CDR2 SMNVEV come from the germline V gene (reference sequence). DNA of the CDR3: TGTGCCAGCAGTTTATGGGCAGACAATCAGCCCCAGCATTTT. Protein: CASSLWADNQPQHF.

This clone was detected once. The V gene is TRBV3-1 (or the pseudogene TRBV3-2), the J gene TRBJ1-6; the D gene is possibly TRBD1 (6 bases). Germline V gives CDR1 LGHDT, CDR2 YNNKEL (reference sequence). The CDR3 contains 14 residues. The ends were cut back, 9 bases at V and 6 bases at J, with 15 bases in the middle. CDR3 DNA sequence: TGTGCCAGTTCGACTGGACAGTCTAATTCACCCCTCCACTTT. This translates into CASSTGQSNSPLHF.

V usage is TRBV18 and J usage is TRBJ1-4; D unclear. V lost 3 bases, J lost 12 bases, and 23 bases lay in between. Germline CDR1 KGHSH, CDR2 LQKENI. The CDR3 runs 16 residues. This chain's CDR3 is CASSPISAVVTEELFF. CDR3 nucleotides: TGTGCCAGCTCACCCATCTCAGCGGTTGTTACGGAGGAACTGTTTTTT.

The chain combines TRBV27 with TRBJ1-6, with D unclear. CDR3 length equals 12 residues. Germline loops: CDR1 MNHEY, CDR2 SMNVEV (reference sequence). Trimming removed 3 bases at V and 16 bases at J, with 13 bases between. CDR3 residues: CASSLSRDTLHF. CDR3 sequence (DNA): TGTGCCAGCAGTTTGAGTCGGGATACACTCCACTTT.

The chain uses TRBV2 and TRBJ1-1; D is unresolved. Germline assignment: CDR1 SNHLY and CDR2 FYNNEI. This CDR3 region has 11 residues. V lost 6 bases and J 1 base, leaving 3 bases between the germline ends. The CDR3 DNA sequence: TGTGCCAGCAGCAGGAACACTGAAGCTTTCTTT. Amino acids: CASSRNTEAFF.

The V gene is TRBV3-1 (or the pseudogene TRBV3-2), the J gene TRBJ2-1; 9 bases line up with TRBD2. Germline V gene data show CDR1 as LGHDT and CDR2 as YNNKEL (reference sequence). This CDR3 has 16 amino acids. The V and J ends lost 4 bases and 0 bases, in that order; junction bases with no gene match: 4. CDR3 sequence (DNA): TGTGCCAGCAGCCGGTCGGGACTAGCCTCCTACAATGAGCAGTTCTTC. Translated, it gives CASSRSGLASYNEQFF.

The rearrangement joins TRBV6-4 to TRBJ1-3; D uncertain. Germline CDR1 is MRHNA and CDR2 is SNTAGT. The CDR3 extends over 15 amino acids. The germline V and J ends were trimmed by 3 bases and 4 bases, with 13 bases remaining between them. The CDR3 loop reads CASSERAGKGNTIYF. CDR3 coding DNA: TGTGCCAGCAGTGAAAGGGCCGGGAAGGGAAACACCATATATTTT.

The chain combines TRBV2 with TRBJ2-2, with a weak D call TRBD1 (6 bases). The CDR3 runs 15 residues. The ends were cut back, 10 bases at V and 4 bases at J, with 19 bases in the middle. In germline, CDR1 is SNHLY, CDR2 FYNNEI. In nucleotides, the CDR3 is TGTGCCACCCTCGTGGGGGCGGGTCTCACCGGGGAGCTGTTTTTT. Encoded protein: CATLVGAGLTGELFF. The full variable domain, with the rest looked up from reference TRBV2 and TRBJ2-2, is EPEVTQTPSHQVTQMGQEVILRCVPISNHLYFYWYRQILGQKVEFLVSFYNNEISEKSEIFDDQFSVERPDGSNFTLKIRSTKLEDSAMYFCATLVGAGLTGELFFGEGSRLTVL.